A single sample is the source of the 9 T cell receptor beta chains below, sequenced in a study of naive and memory T cell subsets. An oligonucleotide containing a UMI was ligated to the 3' end of TCR cDNA. Ligated cDNA underwent four rounds of PCR with nested alpha and beta constant region primers and SP2. MiXCR, run by TCRdb on the 5' RACE reads, gives a single entry per CDR3 protein. The table shows around 56,000 distinct CDR3 sequences, with over 6% occurring only once. The receptors stem from a female donor in good health.

This clonotype has more than one count but fewer than ten. The chain has TRBV5-4 and TRBJ2-2; no reliable D call. The germline CDR1 and CDR2 sequences are SGHNT and YYREEE (reference sequence). The V gene lost 0 bases and the J gene lost 5 bases, with 8 bases spanning the gap. The CDR3 extends over 14 amino acids. The CDR3 region is CASSLGFSTGELFF. The CDR3 bases are TGTGCCAGCAGCTTGGGGTTTAGTACCGGGGAGCTGTTTTTT. Full variable domain (missing parts from reference TRBV5-4 and TRBJ2-2): ETGVTQSPTHLIKTRGQQVTLRCSSQSGHNTVSWYQQALGQGPQFIFQYYREEENGRGNFPPRFSGLQFPNYSSELNVNALELDDSALYLCASSLGFSTGELFFGEGSRLTVL.

This clonotype came up many times. V gene TRBV29-1 combines with J gene TRBJ2-5; no definite D call. In germline, CDR1 is SQVTM, CDR2 ANQGSEA. Deletions cut 7 bases from V and 2 bases from J, with 8 bases between. The CDR3 is 11 amino acids. CDR3 nucleotides: TGCAGCGGCGAGTTGCAAGAGACCCAGTACTTC. Its protein product is CSGELQETQYF.

This clonotype was counted many times. The rearrangement uses TRBV6-6 and TRBJ2-7; 8 bases fit TRBD1. J was trimmed by 2 bases and V by 5 bases; bases with no gene match: 11. The CDR3 consists of 16 residues. Germline CDR1 and CDR2: MNHNY and SVGAGI (reference sequence). DNA of the CDR3: TGTGCCAGCAGTCCCTCGGCCGGGACAGGCACCTACGAGCAGTACTTC. As protein: CASSPSAGTGTYEQYF.

The sample holds many counts of this clonotype. The rearrangement joins TRBV20-1 to TRBJ1-2; D gene ambiguous. The germline CDR1 and CDR2 sequences are DFQATT and SNEGSKA (reference sequence). Trimming shortened V by 5 bases and J by 4 bases, and 2 bases separated the two germline ends. This CDR3 spans 9 amino acids. The CDR3 region is CSAPYGYTF. The CDR3 DNA reads TGCAGTGCTCCCTATGGCTACACCTTC.

V is TRBV2 and J is TRBJ2-2; 8 bases are a match to TRBD1. The trim removed 6 bases at V and 5 bases at J, leaving 5 bases unmatched. The CDR3 runs 14 residues. Germline values: CDR1 SNHLY, CDR2 FYNNEI. The CDR3 region has the DNA TGTGCCAGCAGGGGACAGGTGGAAACCGGGGAGCTGTTTTTT. This translates into CASRGQVETGELFF. The variable domain in full, with the rest retrieved from reference TRBV2 and TRBJ2-2, is EPEVTQTPSHQVTQMGQEVILRCVPISNHLYFYWYRQILGQKVEFLVSFYNNEISEKSEIFDDQFSVERPDGSNFTLKIRSTKLEDSAMYFCASRGQVETGELFFGEGSRLTVL.

This clonotype was counted only a few times. J is TRBJ1-2 and V is TRBV6-6; D is uncertain. This CDR3 has 13 residues. Per germline, CDR1 MNHNY and CDR2 SVGAGI (reference sequence). V was pared by 5 bases and J by 1 base, with 8 bases between. This chain's CDR3 is CASSPELNYGYTF. The CDR3 bases are TGTGCCAGCAGTCCTGAACTTAACTATGGCTACACCTTC.

This clonotype was seen many times. This sequence joins TRBV12-3 or TRBV12-4 and TRBJ2-5; D is perhaps TRBD1 or TRBD2 (6 bases each). V dropped 5 bases and J dropped 4 bases, with 14 bases sitting between them. This CDR3 spans 14 amino acids. DNA of the CDR3: TGTGCCAGCAGTCCGACGGGGGCGGGAGAGACCCAGTACTTC. It encodes CASSPTGAGETQYF.

V gene TRBV6-5 combines with J gene TRBJ1-2; 7 nucleotides align to TRBD1. V was clipped by 7 bases and J by 0 bases; unmatched bases: 5. Germline values: CDR1 MNHEY, CDR2 SVGAGI. The CDR3 sequence is 14 residues long. This CDR3 is CASTRTGPNYGYTF. CDR3 nucleotide sequence: TGTGCCAGCACCAGGACAGGTCCTAACTATGGCTACACCTTC.

This clonotype showed up just a few times. Relative to the germline gene, one junction end is altered; a read error may explain this. The rearrangement uses TRBV30 and TRBJ1-2; D remains unclear. CDR1 is GTSNPN, CDR2 SVGIG, per germline (reference sequence). This CDR3 is 15 amino acids long. The CDR3 spells CASMRLISKNYGDTF. CDR3 nucleotides: TGTGCCTCGATGCGACTCATCTCAAAAAACTATGGCGACACCTTC.